This T cell receptor beta chain was sequenced during a study of brain T cells in children with intractable seizures. The study, taken as a whole, reports: Only CDR3 sequence similarity suggested viral specificity, without known HCMV serostatus. Pre-surgery blood may have been undersampled, hiding some clones.

Here immunoSEQ multiplex PCR was the method, and the copy in TCRdb shows in-frame clones only, minus some. The table lists about 350,000 clones, 93% of them singletons. This CDR3 spans 14 amino acids. Trimming took 4 bases from V and 7 from J, leaving 17 bases between them. Germline CDR1 reads SGHRS; CDR2 reads YFSETQ. Details on this clone: Its cognate antigen is unknown.

Described time point: blood from clinic visit 5 months post-surgery; TSC patient then seizure free. Sequencing was limited to surgery cases with top T cell transcript signatures in brain tissue. At least one anti-epileptic drug was given before surgery. The sequencing used peripheral blood, collected about 5 months after surgery. This TCR was sampled from a boy younger than two with tuberous sclerosis and intractable seizures. This rearrangement joins TRBV5-1 to TRBJ1-1; D unclear. The CDR3 protein is CASSIGWVRDEAFF. The CDR3 DNA reads TGCGCCAGCAGCATTGGCTGGGTTCGGGATGAAGCTTTCTTT.